This TCR beta chain was sequenced for a study of blood T cell repertoires in COVID-19. The wider study: Spain, Italy and the United States supplied samples that represented acute and convalescent COVID-19.

Authors' analysis steps: Reference gene primers were amplified, and this amplification served to estimate nucleated cell counts. Profiling relied on immunoSEQ multiplex PCR, and the TCRdb table lists in-frame clones only, not all of them. The V and J calls and clone size come from that table; D and trimming were worked out from the DNA. The table has about 130,000 clones, 85% seen once; the top ten hold about 7%. Sequencing was done on a sample of peripheral blood. This sequence was found in a man at least 80 years old with active or convalescent COVID-19.

In DNA, the CDR3 is TGTGCCAGCAGCCAAAAAGTGCATCAACTAAACCAAGAGACCCAGTACTTC. Translation: CASSQKVHQLNQETQYF. The chain joins TRBV3-1 (or the pseudogene TRBV3-2) to TRBJ2-5; D is uncertain. CDR3 size: 17 residues. CDR1 and CDR2 from the germline V gene are LGHDT and YNNKEL (reference sequence). Deletions cut 2 bases from V and 0 bases from J, with 16 bases between.